The 31 T cell receptor beta chains below come from one sample, sequenced in a study of T-cell reconstitution after alpha-beta-depleted transplantation in children. The TCRbeta library was prepared with unique molecular identifiers. TCRdb analysed the PCR reads with MiXCR anew, one entry per CDR3 protein. The data hold approximately 97,000 distinct CDR3 sequences, with over 6% observed a single time. The material sequenced was PBMCs, taken before TCRalphabeta/CD19-depleted stem cell transplant. The receptors were gathered from a boy aged 2-9 years with acute lymphoblastic leukemia, due to receive a stem cell transplant.

This clonotype was picked up many times. This sequence joins TRBV5-1 and TRBJ2-3; D remains unclear. V gave up 4 bases and J gave up 3 bases, with 3 bases separating them. Germline V gives CDR1 SGHRS, CDR2 YFSETQ. The CDR3 totals 11 residues. The CDR3 DNA reads as TGCGCCAGCAGCACGACAGATACGCAGTATTTT. Amino acids: CASSTTDTQYF.

This clonotype was picked up a small number of times. The chain links TRBV6-1 to TRBJ2-2; D not resolved. V dropped 1 base and J dropped 4 bases, with 7 bases sitting between them. This CDR3 contains 14 residues. CDR1 is MNHNS, CDR2 SASEGT, per germline. The chain's CDR3 is CASSEVFSTGELFF. In DNA, the CDR3 is TGTGCCAGCAGTGAAGTGTTTAGCACCGGGGAGCTGTTTTTT.

At least ten counts were recorded for this clonotype. The chain couples TRBV29-1 to TRBJ1-2; D is undetermined. The V end lost 2 bases, the J end lost 3 bases, and 7 bases lay between the germline ends. The CDR3 extends over 12 amino acids. Germline V gene data show CDR1 as SQVTM and CDR2 as ANQGSEA. The CDR3 is CSVEWQHYGYTF. The CDR3 region has the DNA TGCAGCGTTGAATGGCAGCACTATGGCTACACCTTC.

The genes are TRBV2 and TRBJ2-3; weak D call: TRBD1 (6 bases). Per the germline V gene, CDR1 is SNHLY and CDR2 is FYNNEI. With 6 bases removed from V and 0 bases from J, the gap between germline ends came to 16 bases. The CDR3 loop spans 16 amino acids. This chain's CDR3 is CASRDRGLPSTDTQYF. CDR3 sequence (DNA): TGTGCCAGCAGGGACAGAGGGTTACCTAGCACAGATACGCAGTATTTT.

This clonotype was seen at least ten times. A much larger clone is a single base away; this may be a read error. This chain uses TRBV3-1 with TRBJ2-1; TRBD1 might be the D (6 bases). The ends were cut back, 8 bases at V and 0 bases at J, with 26 bases in the middle. Germline V gene sequence: CDR1 LGHDT, CDR2 YNNKEL (reference sequence). There are 19 residues in the CDR3. Here the CDR3 DNA reads TGTGCCAGCTGTGGGCCTCTTTCGGACAGAAAAGGCTCCTACAATGAGCAGTTCTTC. Translation: CASCGPLSDRKGSYNEQFF.

This clonotype was counted many times. DNA for the CDR3: TGCAGTGTCGCACCCACAGGGGTGGTTAGTTCACCCCTCCACTTT. It specifies CSVAPTGVVSSPLHF. The chain carries TRBV20-1 and TRBJ1-6; 7 bases agree with TRBD1. CDR1 and CDR2 (germline): DFQATT, SNEGSKA (reference sequence). The J segment lost 9 bases and the V segment lost 7 bases, leaving 15 bases of the junction unmatched. The CDR3 sequence is 15 residues long.

As for this clonotype: This sequence may be a read error, since a much larger clone differs from it by one base. The gene calls are TRBV7-9 and TRBJ2-1; 8 nucleotides line up with TRBD1. CDR1 and CDR2 from the germline V gene are SEHNR and FQNEAQ (reference sequence). J lost 8 bases, V lost 5 bases, and 11 bases had no gene match. The CDR3 runs 15 residues. This CDR3 is CASSPGQGGNHEQFF. CDR3 coding DNA: TGTGCCAGCAGCCCCGGACAGGGAGGTAACCATGAGCAGTTCTTC.

This clonotype was found many times. The chain is built from TRBV2 and TRBJ1-2; maybe TRBD1 (5 bases). The V gene's germline CDR1 is SNHLY and CDR2 FYNNEI. The V and J ends lost 2 bases and 2 bases respectively, with 9 bases between them. This CDR3 is built from 14 residues. Here the CDR3 DNA reads TGTGCCAGCAGTGAATCACGACAGAACTATGGCTACACCTTC. Translated: CASSESRQNYGYTF.

This clonotype was counted only a few times. The V call is TRBV5-1, the J call TRBJ2-7; the D gene is possibly TRBD2 (6 bases). In germline, CDR1 is SGHRS, CDR2 YFSETQ. Trimming shortened V by 4 bases and J by 4 bases, and 15 bases separated the two germline ends. The CDR3 contains 14 residues. The CDR3 region is CASSALTAGYEQYF. In DNA form, the CDR3 reads TGCGCCAGCAGCGCCCTTACGGCGGGGTACGAGCAGTACTTC.

This clonotype was counted many times. The rearrangement joins TRBV7-3 to TRBJ1-4; D remains ambiguous. The CDR3 consists of 13 residues. The V gene's germline CDR1 is SGHTA and CDR2 FQGTGA. Trimming shortened V by 9 bases and J by 3 bases, and 11 bases separated the two germline ends. The CDR3 region is CASSVRANEKLFF. In nucleotides, the CDR3 is TGTGCCAGTTCGGTCCGGGCTAATGAAAAACTGTTTTTT.

This clonotype was counted only a few times. The chain has TRBV20-1 and TRBJ1-6, with TRBD1 matching 11 bases. Germline V gene lookup returns CDR1 DFQATT and CDR2 SNEGSKA (reference sequence). V gave up 0 bases and J gave up 8 bases; unmatched junction bases: 9. The CDR3 has 17 residues. The CDR3 region is CSARDYGQGAVYSPLHF. In nucleotides, the CDR3 is TGCAGTGCTAGAGATTATGGACAGGGGGCTGTTTATTCACCCCTCCACTTT.

The chain carries TRBV4-1 and TRBJ2-7; tentatively, D is TRBD2 (5 bases). Trimming removed 1 base from V and 2 bases from J, with 15 bases in between. The CDR3 contains 16 residues. Germline V gives CDR1 MGHRA, CDR2 YSYEKL. The CDR3 region is CASSQVPGSGAYEQYF. The CDR3 coding sequence is TGCGCCAGCAGCCAAGTTCCGGGATCTGGAGCCTACGAGCAGTACTTC.

At least ten counts were recorded for this clonotype. The chain joins TRBV7-3 to TRBJ2-5; 9 positions match TRBD2. Germline CDR1 is SGHTA and CDR2 is FQGTGA. V dropped 5 bases and J dropped 5; count of bases not matched to a gene: 9. This CDR3 has 15 amino acids. The CDR3 nucleotides read TGTGCCAGCAGCCGAACCGGGACTAGCCTCGAGACCCAGTACTTC. Translating gives CASSRTGTSLETQYF.

This clonotype was counted a few times. The genes are TRBV21-1 and TRBJ2-6; TRBD1 is the table's D call, not checked against the DNA. TRBV21-1 corresponds to a pseudogene. The CDR3 has 17 residues. This chain's CDR3 is CASSKPQGALGANVLTF. CDR3 in DNA: TGTGCCAGCAGCAAACCACAGGGGGCTCTTGGGGCCAACGTCCTGACTTTC.

The V and J genes are TRBV11-1 and TRBJ2-5; D could derive from TRBD1 or TRBD2 (6 bases each). The CDR3 is 14 residues long. V shed 3 bases and J shed 5 bases, with 13 bases lying between them. Germline V lookup: CDR1 SGHAT, CDR2 FQDESV (reference sequence). The CDR3 region is CASSFGRGRETQYF. The CDR3 DNA reads TGTGCCAGCAGCTTCGGAAGGGGGAGGGAGACCCAGTACTTC.

This clonotype occurred many times. The chain carries TRBV5-1 and TRBJ1-6; 10 bases are a match to TRBD1. The CDR3 consists of 14 residues. The V gene end was trimmed by 6 bases and the J gene end by 8 bases; junction bases not matched to a gene: 5. The germline gives CDR1 SGHRS, CDR2 YFSETQ. The DNA for the CDR3 is TGCGCCAGCACAAGGGACAGGGGAGATTCACCCCTCCACTTT. Translated: CASTRDRGDSPLHF.

The rearrangement links TRBV19 to TRBJ1-3, with 7 positions matching TRBD1. This CDR3 comprises 13 residues. J was trimmed by 7 bases and V by 7 bases; bases with no gene match: 7. CDR1 LNHDA and CDR2 SQIVND come from the germline V gene (reference sequence). The CDR3 reads CASIEDRANTIYF. DNA for the CDR3: TGTGCCAGTATCGAAGACAGGGCGAACACCATATATTTT. Variable domain in full (rest from reference TRBV19 and TRBJ1-3): DGGITQSPKYLFRKEGQNVTLSCEQNLNHDAMYWYRQDPGQGLRLIYYSQIVNDFQKGDIAEGYSVSREKKESFPLTVTSAQKNPTAFYLCASIEDRANTIYFGEGSWLTVV.

In this sample, this clonotype turned up many times. The J gene is TRBJ2-7, the V gene TRBV10-3; the D gene is possibly TRBD2 (5 bases). This CDR3 is 12 amino acids long. Looked up from germline, CDR1 is ENHRY and CDR2 is SYGVKD. Trimming left V 5 bases short and J 6 bases short, with 11 bases between. CDR3 sequence: CAISKDEGEQYF. CDR3 bases: TGTGCCATCAGTAAGGACGAGGGCGAGCAGTACTTC.

This clonotype was detected many times. The V gene is TRBV7-7, the J gene TRBJ2-7; the match to TRBD2 covers 7 bases. CDR3 size: 15 residues. V gave up 1 base and J gave up 5 bases; unmatched junction bases: 8. Germline lookup yields CDR1 SSHAT and CDR2 FNYEAQ (reference sequence). The DNA for the CDR3 is TGTGCCAGCAGCTTAGTCGTGGGAGGGTGGGACGAGCAGTACTTC. It specifies CASSLVVGGWDEQYF.

This clonotype was detected ten times or more. This chain links TRBV7-6 with TRBJ1-1; D is perhaps TRBD1 (6 bases). The CDR3 runs to 14 residues. V was trimmed by 1 base and J by 6 bases, leaving 12 bases between them. CDR1 is SGHVS, CDR2 FNYEAQ, per germline. The CDR3 is CASSLGGGDPEAFF. In DNA, the CDR3 is TGTGCCAGCAGCTTAGGAGGGGGGGATCCTGAAGCTTTCTTT.

V gene TRBV7-2 combines with J gene TRBJ2-7; TRBD2 matches 10 bases. After removal of 3 bases from V and 1 base from J, the junction contained 9 bases not matched to a gene. The CDR3 is 17 residues long. CDR1 is SGHTA, CDR2 FQGNSA, per germline. CDR3 coding DNA: TGTGCCAGCAGCTTCTACGGACTAGCGGCCTCATCCTACGAGCAGTACTTC. The encoded protein is CASSFYGLAASSYEQYF.

CDR3 amino acids: CASSQGGGGSQETQYF. CDR3 in DNA: TGTGCCAGCAGCCAAGGGGGGGGCGGCTCCCAAGAGACCCAGTACTTC. The chain links TRBV4-2 to TRBJ2-5, with D possibly matching TRBD2 (7 bases). CDR3 length: 16 residues. Germline V lookup: CDR1 LGHNA, CDR2 YNFKEQ. V shed 1 base and J shed 1 base, with 13 bases lying between them.

The CDR3 nucleotides are TGCGCCAGCAGCCAAGAGGGCACTGTCGGCCTAGCGGGGGCCCCAGTTACGCAGTATTTT. Translation gives CASSQEGTVGLAGAPVTQYF. The rearrangement links TRBV4-3 to TRBJ2-3; 10 nucleotides line up with TRBD2. With V trimmed by 0 bases and J by 8 bases, 20 bases remained unmatched. Germline V gene data show CDR1 as LGHNA and CDR2 as YSLEER. This CDR3 region has 20 residues.

This sequence joins TRBV2 and TRBJ1-6; TRBD1 aligns across 8 bases. There are 12 residues in the CDR3. CDR1 SNHLY and CDR2 FYNNEI come from the germline V gene. V was pared by 9 bases and J by 7 bases, with 2 bases of the junction left unmatched. Here the CDR3 DNA reads TGTGCCAGACAGGGGGAGAATTCACCCCTCCACTTT. Protein: CARQGENSPLHF.

This clonotype appeared a few times. J is TRBJ1-1 and V is TRBV19, with a tentative D call TRBD1 (6 bases). V gave up 1 base and J gave up 1 base, with 10 bases separating them. Germline V CDR1 and CDR2: LNHDA, SQIVND (reference sequence). The CDR3 extends over 15 amino acids. CDR3 nucleotide sequence: TGTGCCAGTAGTATAGGAAGCAGGGGGAACACTGAAGCTTTCTTT. Translating gives CASSIGSRGNTEAFF.

The chain couples TRBV19 to TRBJ2-5, with D tentatively TRBD1 (6 bases). Germline CDR1 LNHDA, CDR2 SQIVND (reference sequence). CDR3 length: 16 residues. Deletions cut 11 bases from V and 2 bases from J, with 24 bases between. The CDR3 is CALGQSHRLEQETQYF. CDR3 in DNA: TGTGCCTTAGGACAGTCTCACCGCCTCGAGCAAGAGACCCAGTACTTC.

This clonotype was seen a few times. The V call is TRBV5-6, the J call TRBJ1-1; D is perhaps TRBD1 (6 bases). The germline gives CDR1 SGHDT, CDR2 YYEEEE. This CDR3 region has 14 residues. The germline V and J ends were trimmed by 0 bases and 3 bases, with 9 bases remaining between them. CDR3 DNA sequence: TGTGCCAGCAGCTTGGGCAGGGGCGACACTGAAGCTTTCTTT. It yields the protein CASSLGRGDTEAFF.

This clonotype has at least ten counts. The V gene is TRBV7-9, the J gene TRBJ1-5, with TRBD1 matching 10 bases. J lost 5 bases, V lost 2 bases, and 6 bases had no gene match. The CDR3 runs 16 residues. Germline CDR1 reads SEHNR; CDR2 reads FQNEAQ (reference sequence). CDR3 amino acids: CASSLTGQGVDQPQHF. Here the CDR3 DNA reads TGTGCCAGCAGCTTAACCGGACAGGGGGTGGATCAGCCCCAGCATTTT.

The V gene is TRBV3-1, the J gene TRBJ2-3, with D hard to call. Germline CDR1 and CDR2: LGHDT and YNNKEL (reference sequence). V was shortened by 0 bases and J by 6 bases, with 13 bases between the two germline ends. The CDR3 has 15 amino acids. CDR3 loop: CASSQDPVLSDTQYF. DNA of the CDR3: TGTGCCAGCAGCCAAGATCCGGTCCTTAGCGATACGCAGTATTTT.

This clonotype was seen repeatedly, ten times or more. The chain is built from TRBV3-1 and TRBJ1-2; TRBD1 might be the D (5 bases). The germline V gene encodes CDR1 LGHDT and CDR2 YNNKEL (reference sequence). CDR3 length: 13 amino acids. V lost 6 bases, J lost 4 bases, and 12 bases lay in between. CDR3 loop: CASSNGATYGYTF. The CDR3 DNA follows: TGTGCCAGCAGTAACGGGGCCACCTATGGCTACACCTTC.

The table lists this clonotype with many counts. The gene calls are TRBV28 and TRBJ2-7; D not resolved. CDR3 size: 13 residues. Germline V gene data show CDR1 as MDHEN and CDR2 as SYDVKM. V lost 2 bases, J lost 3 bases, and 8 bases lay in between. CDR3 nucleotide sequence: TGTGCCAGCAGTTTAAGAACAGTCTACGAGCAGTACTTC. Its protein product is CASSLRTVYEQYF.